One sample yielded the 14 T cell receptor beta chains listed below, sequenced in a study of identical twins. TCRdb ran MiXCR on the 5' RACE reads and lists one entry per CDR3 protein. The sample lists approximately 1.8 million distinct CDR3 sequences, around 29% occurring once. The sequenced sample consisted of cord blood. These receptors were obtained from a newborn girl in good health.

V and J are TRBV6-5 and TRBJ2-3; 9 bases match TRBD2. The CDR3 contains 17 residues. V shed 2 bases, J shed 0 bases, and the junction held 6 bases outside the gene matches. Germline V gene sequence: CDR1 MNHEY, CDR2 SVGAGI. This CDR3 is CASSYPLTSGSTDTQYF. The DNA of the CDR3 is TGTGCCAGCAGTTACCCCCTGACTAGCGGCAGCACAGATACGCAGTATTTT.

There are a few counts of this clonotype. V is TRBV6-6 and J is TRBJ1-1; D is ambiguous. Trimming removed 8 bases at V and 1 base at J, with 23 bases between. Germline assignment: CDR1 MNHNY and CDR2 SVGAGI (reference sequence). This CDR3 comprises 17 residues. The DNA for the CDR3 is TGTGCCAGCTCCGCCGATAATCGCGGCAGGTCGAACACTGAAGCTTTCTTT. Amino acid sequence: CASSADNRGRSNTEAFF.

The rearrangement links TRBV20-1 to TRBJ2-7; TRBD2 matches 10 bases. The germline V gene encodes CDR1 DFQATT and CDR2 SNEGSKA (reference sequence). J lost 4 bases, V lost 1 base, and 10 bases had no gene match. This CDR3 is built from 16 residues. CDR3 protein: CSARASGLARGYEQYF. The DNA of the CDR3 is TGCAGTGCTAGAGCTTCGGGACTAGCGCGTGGGTACGAGCAGTACTTC.

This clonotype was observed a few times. The chain's CDR3 is CSVDRRRGTEAFF. The CDR3 bases are TGCAGCGTTGACCGACGTCGGGGTACTGAAGCTTTCTTT. This chain uses TRBV29-1 with TRBJ1-1, with no clear D. Germline CDR1 is SQVTM and CDR2 is ANQGSEA. CDR3 size: 13 residues. The germline V and J ends were trimmed by 3 bases and 5 bases, with 13 bases remaining between them.

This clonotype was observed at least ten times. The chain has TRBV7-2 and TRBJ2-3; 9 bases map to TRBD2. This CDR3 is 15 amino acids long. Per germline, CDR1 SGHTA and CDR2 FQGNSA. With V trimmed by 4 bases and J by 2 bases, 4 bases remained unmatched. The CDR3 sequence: CASSSRLAATDTQYF. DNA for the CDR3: TGTGCCAGCAGCTCGCGACTAGCGGCCACAGATACGCAGTATTTT.

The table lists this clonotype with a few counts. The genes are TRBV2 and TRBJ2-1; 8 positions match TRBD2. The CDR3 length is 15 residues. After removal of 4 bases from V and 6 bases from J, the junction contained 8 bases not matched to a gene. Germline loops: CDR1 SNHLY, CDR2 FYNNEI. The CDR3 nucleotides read TGTGCCAGCAGTGCGGGGACTAGGGTTCGCAATGAGCAGTTCTTC. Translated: CASSAGTRVRNEQFF.

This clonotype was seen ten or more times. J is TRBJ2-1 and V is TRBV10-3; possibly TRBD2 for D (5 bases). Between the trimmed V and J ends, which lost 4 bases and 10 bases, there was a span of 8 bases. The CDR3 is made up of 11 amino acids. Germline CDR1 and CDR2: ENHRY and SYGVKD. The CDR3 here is CAISASWEQFF. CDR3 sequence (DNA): TGTGCCATCAGTGCTAGCTGGGAGCAGTTCTTC.

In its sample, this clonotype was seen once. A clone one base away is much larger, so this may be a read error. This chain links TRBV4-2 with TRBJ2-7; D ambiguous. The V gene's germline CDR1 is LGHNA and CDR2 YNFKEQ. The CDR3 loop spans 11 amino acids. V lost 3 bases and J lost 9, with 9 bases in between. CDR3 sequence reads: CASSHENGQYF. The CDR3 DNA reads TGTGCCAGCAGCCATGAAAACGGGCAGTACTTC.

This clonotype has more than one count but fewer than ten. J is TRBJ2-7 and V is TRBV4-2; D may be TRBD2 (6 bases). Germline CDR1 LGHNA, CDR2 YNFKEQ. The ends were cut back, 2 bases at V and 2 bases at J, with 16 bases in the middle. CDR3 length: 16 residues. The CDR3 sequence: CASSQMDGRSPYEQYF. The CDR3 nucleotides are TGTGCCAGCAGCCAAATGGACGGGAGAAGTCCCTACGAGCAGTACTTC.

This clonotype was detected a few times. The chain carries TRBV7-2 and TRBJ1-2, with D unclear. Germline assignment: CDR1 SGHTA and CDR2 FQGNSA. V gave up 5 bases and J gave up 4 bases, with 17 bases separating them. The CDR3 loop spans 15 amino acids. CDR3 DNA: TGTGCCAGCAGCCCTCCATCGACTCTTTTCTATGGCTACACCTTC. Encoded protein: CASSPPSTLFYGYTF.

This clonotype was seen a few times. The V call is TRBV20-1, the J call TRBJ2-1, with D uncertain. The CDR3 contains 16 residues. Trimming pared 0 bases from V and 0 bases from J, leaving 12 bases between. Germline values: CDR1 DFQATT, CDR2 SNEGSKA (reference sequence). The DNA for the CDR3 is TGCAGTGCTAGAGATTTGAACGGCTTCTCCTACAATGAGCAGTTCTTC. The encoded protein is CSARDLNGFSYNEQFF.

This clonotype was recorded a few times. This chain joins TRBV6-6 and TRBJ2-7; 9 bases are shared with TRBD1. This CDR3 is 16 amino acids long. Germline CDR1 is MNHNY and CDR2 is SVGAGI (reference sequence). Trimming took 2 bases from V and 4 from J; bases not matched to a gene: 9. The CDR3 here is CASSYPQGTGMYEQYF. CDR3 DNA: TGTGCCAGCAGTTACCCTCAGGGGACAGGGATGTACGAGCAGTACTTC.

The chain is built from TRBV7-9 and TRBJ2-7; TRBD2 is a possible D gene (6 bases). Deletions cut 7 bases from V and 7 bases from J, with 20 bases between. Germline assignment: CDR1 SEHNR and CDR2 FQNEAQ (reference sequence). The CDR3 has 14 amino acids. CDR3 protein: CASTWTTSYNEQYF. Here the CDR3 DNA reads TGTGCCAGCACCTGGACTACCTCCTACAATGAGCAGTACTTC.

CDR3 nucleotide sequence: TGTGCCAGCAGTTTAGGGTGGGGGGAGGATGGCTACACCTTC. The encoded protein is CASSLGWGEDGYTF. This chain connects TRBV12-3 or TRBV12-4 to TRBJ1-2, with D possibly being TRBD1 (5 bases). The CDR3 runs 14 residues. V lost 1 base and J 6 bases, leaving 12 bases between the germline ends.